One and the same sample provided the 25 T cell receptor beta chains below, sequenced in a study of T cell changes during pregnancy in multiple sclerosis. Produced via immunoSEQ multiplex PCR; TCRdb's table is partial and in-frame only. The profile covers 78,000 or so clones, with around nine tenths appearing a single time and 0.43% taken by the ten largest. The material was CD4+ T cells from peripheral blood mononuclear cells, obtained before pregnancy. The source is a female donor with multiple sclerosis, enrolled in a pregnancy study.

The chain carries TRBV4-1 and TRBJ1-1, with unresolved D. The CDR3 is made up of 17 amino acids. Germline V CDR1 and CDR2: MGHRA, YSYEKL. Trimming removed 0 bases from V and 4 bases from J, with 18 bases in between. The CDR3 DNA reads TGCGCCAGCAGCCAAGATTTCGAGGCCTCCGGAAGCACTGAAGCTTTCTTT. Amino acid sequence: CASSQDFEASGSTEAFF.

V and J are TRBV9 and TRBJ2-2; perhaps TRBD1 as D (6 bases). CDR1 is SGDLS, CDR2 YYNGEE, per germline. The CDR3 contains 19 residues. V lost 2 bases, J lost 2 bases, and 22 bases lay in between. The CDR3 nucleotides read TGTGCCAGCAGCGTTTCGAACAGACTCTACAGGGCCAACACCGGGGAGCTGTTTTTT. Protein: CASSVSNRLYRANTGELFF.

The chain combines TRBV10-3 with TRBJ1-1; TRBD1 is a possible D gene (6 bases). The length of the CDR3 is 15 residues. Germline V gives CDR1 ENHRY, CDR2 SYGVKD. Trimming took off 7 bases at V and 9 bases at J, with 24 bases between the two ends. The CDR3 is CAINLGPTAGGQAFF. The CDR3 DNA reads TGTGCCATCAATCTCGGGCCGACGGCGGGGGGGCAAGCTTTCTTT.

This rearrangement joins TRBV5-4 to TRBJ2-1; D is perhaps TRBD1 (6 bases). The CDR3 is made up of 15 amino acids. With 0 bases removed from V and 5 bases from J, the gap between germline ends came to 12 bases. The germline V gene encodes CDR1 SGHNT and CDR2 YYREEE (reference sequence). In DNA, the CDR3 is TGTGCCAGCAGCTTGGGCCGGACAGAAAACAATGAGCAGTTCTTC. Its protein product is CASSLGRTENNEQFF.

CDR3 in DNA: TGTGCCATCAGTGGGGGTAGCGGGGCCTACAATGAGCAGTTCTTC. It encodes CAISGGSGAYNEQFF. J is TRBJ2-1 and V is TRBV10-3, with TRBD2 identical over 8 bases. Trimming removed 4 bases from V and 2 bases from J; junction bases left unmatched: 4. This CDR3 contains 15 residues. Germline values: CDR1 ENHRY, CDR2 SYGVKD.

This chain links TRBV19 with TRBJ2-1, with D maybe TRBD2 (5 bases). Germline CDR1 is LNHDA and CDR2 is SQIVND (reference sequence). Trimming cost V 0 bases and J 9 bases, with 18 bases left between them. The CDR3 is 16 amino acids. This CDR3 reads CASSIDRMASSSEQFF. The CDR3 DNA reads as TGTGCCAGTAGTATAGATCGGATGGCTAGCAGCAGTGAGCAGTTCTTC.

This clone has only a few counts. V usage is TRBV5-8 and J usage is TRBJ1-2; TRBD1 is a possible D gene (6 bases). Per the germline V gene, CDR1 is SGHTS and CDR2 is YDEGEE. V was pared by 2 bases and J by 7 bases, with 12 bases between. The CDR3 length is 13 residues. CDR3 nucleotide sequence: TGTGCCAGCAGCTTCGGGGGGCTGAGTGGCTACACCTTC. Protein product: CASSFGGLSGYTF.

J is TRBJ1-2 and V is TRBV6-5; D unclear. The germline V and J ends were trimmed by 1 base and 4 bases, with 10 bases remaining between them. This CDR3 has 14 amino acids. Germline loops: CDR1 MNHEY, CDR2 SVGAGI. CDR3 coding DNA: TGTGCCAGCAGTTACTTTCAAGGAGCCTATGGCTACACCTTC. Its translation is CASSYFQGAYGYTF.

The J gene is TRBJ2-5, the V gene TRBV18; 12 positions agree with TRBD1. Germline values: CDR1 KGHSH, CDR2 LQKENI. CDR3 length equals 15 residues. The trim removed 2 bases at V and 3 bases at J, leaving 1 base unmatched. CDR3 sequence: CASSPGTGGEETQYF. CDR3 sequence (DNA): TGTGCCAGCTCACCAGGGACAGGGGGCGAAGAGACCCAGTACTTC.

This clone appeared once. The CDR3 DNA is TGTGCCAGCAGGGGGCCTGGAAACACCATATATTTT. Protein product: CASRGPGNTIYF. The rearrangement uses TRBV27 and TRBJ1-3; the D gene is possibly TRBD1 (5 bases). The V end was cut by 6 bases, the J end by 2 bases, with 5 bases between. Per germline, CDR1 MNHEY and CDR2 SMNVEV (reference sequence). The CDR3 consists of 12 residues.

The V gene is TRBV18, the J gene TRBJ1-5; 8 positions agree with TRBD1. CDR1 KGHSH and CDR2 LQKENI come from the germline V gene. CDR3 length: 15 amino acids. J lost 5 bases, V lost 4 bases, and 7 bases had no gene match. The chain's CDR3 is CASSRSGGAYQPQHF. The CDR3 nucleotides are TGTGCCAGCTCACGGTCAGGGGGCGCGTATCAGCCCCAGCATTTT.

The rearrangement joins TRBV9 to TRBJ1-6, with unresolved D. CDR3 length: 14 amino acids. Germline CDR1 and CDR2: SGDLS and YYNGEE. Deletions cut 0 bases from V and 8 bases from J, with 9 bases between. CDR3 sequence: CASSVGVLHSPLHF. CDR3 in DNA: TGTGCCAGCAGCGTAGGAGTCCTCCATTCACCCCTCCACTTT.

The CDR3 DNA reads as TGTGCCAGCAGCTTAAGGGGGCGCGACCCTGAAGCTTTCTTT. This gives the protein CASSLRGRDPEAFF. The chain has TRBV7-3 and TRBJ1-1, with D possibly TRBD1 on 6 matching bases. Trimming cost V 1 base and J 6 bases, with 12 bases left between them. Germline V gives CDR1 SGHTA, CDR2 FQGTGA. The CDR3 consists of 14 residues.

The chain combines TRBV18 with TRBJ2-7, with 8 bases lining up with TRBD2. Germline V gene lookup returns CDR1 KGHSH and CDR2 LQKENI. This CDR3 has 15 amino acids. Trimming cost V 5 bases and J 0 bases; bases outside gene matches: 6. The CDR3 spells CASSSYSGTSYEQYF. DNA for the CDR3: TGTGCCAGCTCATCATATAGCGGGACCTCCTACGAGCAGTACTTC.

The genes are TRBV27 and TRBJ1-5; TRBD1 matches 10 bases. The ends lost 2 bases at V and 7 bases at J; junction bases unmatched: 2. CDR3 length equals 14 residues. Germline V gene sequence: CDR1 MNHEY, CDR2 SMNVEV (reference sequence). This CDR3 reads CASSLGTGVQPQHF. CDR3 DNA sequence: TGTGCCAGCAGTTTAGGGACAGGGGTCCAGCCCCAGCATTTT.

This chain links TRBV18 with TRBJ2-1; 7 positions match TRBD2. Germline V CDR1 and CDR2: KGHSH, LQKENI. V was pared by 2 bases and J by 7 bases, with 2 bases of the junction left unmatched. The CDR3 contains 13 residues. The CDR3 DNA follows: TGTGCCAGCTCACCAGGCGGGGGAAATGAGCAGTTCTTC. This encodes CASSPGGGNEQFF.

The CDR3 bases are TGCGCCAGCAGCTCGGGGGACCGCCTTTGGGTGGGGAATGAGCAGTTCTTC. Translation: CASSSGDRLWVGNEQFF. This chain links TRBV5-1 with TRBJ2-1; maybe TRBD2 (6 bases). Germline-derived CDR1 and CDR2 are SGHRS and YFSETQ. Trimming left V 3 bases short and J 7 bases short, with 23 bases between. The CDR3 has 17 residues.

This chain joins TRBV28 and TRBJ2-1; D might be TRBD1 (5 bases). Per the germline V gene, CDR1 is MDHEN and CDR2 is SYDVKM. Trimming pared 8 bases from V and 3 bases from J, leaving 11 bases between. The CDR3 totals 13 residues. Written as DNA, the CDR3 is TGTGCCAGCGGGGCCAGGAGCTACAATGAGCAGTTCTTC. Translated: CASGARSYNEQFF.

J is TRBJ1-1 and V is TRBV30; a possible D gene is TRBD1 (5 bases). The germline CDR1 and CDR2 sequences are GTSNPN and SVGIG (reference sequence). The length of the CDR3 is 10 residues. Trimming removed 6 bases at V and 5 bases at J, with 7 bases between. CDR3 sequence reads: CACGGTEAFF. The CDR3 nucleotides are TGTGCCTGCGGGGGGACTGAAGCTTTCTTT.

CDR3 sequence (DNA): TGCGCCAGCAGCCGGCAGGTGGCTGGGGGAGCGGGATTGAATGAGCAGTTCTTC. Residues: CASSRQVAGGAGLNEQFF. The chain carries TRBV4-1 and TRBJ2-1; 7 bases match TRBD2. The germline gives CDR1 MGHRA, CDR2 YSYEKL. The CDR3 consists of 18 residues. V was clipped by 4 bases and J by 7 bases; unmatched bases: 19.

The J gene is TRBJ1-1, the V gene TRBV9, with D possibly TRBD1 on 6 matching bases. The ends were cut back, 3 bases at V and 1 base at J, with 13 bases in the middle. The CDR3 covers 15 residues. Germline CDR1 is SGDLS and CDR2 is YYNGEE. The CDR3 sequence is CASSARAGANTEAFF. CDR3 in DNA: TGTGCCAGCAGCGCAAGAGCAGGGGCGAACACTGAAGCTTTCTTT.

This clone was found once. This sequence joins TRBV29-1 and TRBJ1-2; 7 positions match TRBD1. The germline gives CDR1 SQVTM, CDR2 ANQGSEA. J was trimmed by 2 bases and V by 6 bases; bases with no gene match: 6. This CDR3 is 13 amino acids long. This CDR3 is CSVADRTNYGYTF. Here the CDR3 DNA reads TGCAGCGTGGCGGACAGGACCAACTATGGCTACACCTTC.

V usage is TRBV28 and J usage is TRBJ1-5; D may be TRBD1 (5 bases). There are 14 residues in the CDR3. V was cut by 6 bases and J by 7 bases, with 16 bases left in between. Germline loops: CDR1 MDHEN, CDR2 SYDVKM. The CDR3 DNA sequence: TGTGCCAGCAGCCAAGGGACTCCGGGACAGCCCCAGCATTTT. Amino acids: CASSQGTPGQPQHF.

The CDR3 coding sequence is TGTGCCAGCAGTTCGCAGGGGGGCTATGAGCAGTTCTTC. This sequence encodes CASSSQGGYEQFF. The rearrangement uses TRBV2 and TRBJ2-1; a possible D gene is TRBD1 (7 bases). Germline V gene sequence: CDR1 SNHLY, CDR2 FYNNEI. This CDR3 has 13 residues. V was trimmed by 5 bases and J by 8 bases, leaving 13 bases between them.

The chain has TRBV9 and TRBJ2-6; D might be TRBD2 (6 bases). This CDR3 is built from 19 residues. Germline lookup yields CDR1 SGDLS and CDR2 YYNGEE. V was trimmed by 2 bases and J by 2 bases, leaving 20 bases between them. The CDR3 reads CASSVFGPGLTTGANVLTF. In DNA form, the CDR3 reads TGTGCCAGCAGCGTGTTTGGTCCGGGACTGACCACTGGGGCCAACGTCCTGACTTTC.